This TCR beta chain was documented in a study of control samples from healthy donors and cancer patients. This CDR3 is 13 amino acids long. V shed 10 bases and J shed 0 bases, with 11 bases lying between them. Germline V gives CDR1 SNHLY, CDR2 FYNNEI. TCRdb keeps only in-frame clones here, not all; method: immunoSEQ multiplex PCR. Here the sample spans 95,000 to 100,000 clones, roughly four fifths being singletons. This TCR derives from a man aged 60-69 years in good health. The chain has TRBV2 and TRBJ2-3; TRBD2 might be the D (6 bases). Sequencing used blood. The chain's CDR3 is CATGGMSTDTQYF. The CDR3 nucleotides read TGTGCCACCGGGGGAATGAGCACAGATACGCAGTATTTT.